These 30 T cell receptor beta chains were all obtained from the same sample, sequenced in a study of blood T cell repertoires in COVID-19. Repertoires were generated with immunoSEQ multiplex PCR, while TCRdb's copy carries only in-frame clones and drops some. In the table there are hundreds of thousands of clones, under 85% of which are singletons. Material: peripheral blood. These receptors originate from a woman aged 25 to 39 with COVID-19, enrolled during active disease.

This clone was picked up a small number of times. In DNA form, the CDR3 reads TGTGCCAGCAGTGACCTACCCTCAGGACTACTAAATCAGCCCCAGCATTTT. Its protein is CASSDLPSGLLNQPQHF. The V and J genes are TRBV6-1 and TRBJ1-5; D gene ambiguous. This CDR3 is built from 17 residues. CDR1 and CDR2 (germline): MNHNS, SASEGT. V lost 3 bases and J 4 bases, leaving 19 bases between the germline ends.

V is TRBV19 and J is TRBJ1-3; TRBD1 is a possible D gene (5 bases). Germline V gene sequence: CDR1 LNHDA, CDR2 SQIVND (reference sequence). This CDR3 region has 17 residues. V shed 3 bases and J shed 1 base, with 16 bases lying between them. The CDR3 here is CASSIGGGIISGNTIYF. As DNA, the CDR3 is TGTGCCAGTAGTATCGGTGGGGGGATAATATCTGGAAACACCATATATTTT.

The genes are TRBV29-1 and TRBJ2-5; 7 nucleotides agree with TRBD1. V lost 8 bases, J lost 2 bases, and 14 bases stayed unmatched. Per germline, CDR1 SQVTM and CDR2 ANQGSEA. CDR3 size: 15 residues. The CDR3 coding sequence is TGCAGCTCCAAAGGGGGCCATAGAGAACAAGAGACCCAGTACTTC. It specifies CSSKGGHREQETQYF.

The table lists this clone with a count of one. The chain employs TRBV10-3 and TRBJ2-3, with 9 bases lining up with TRBD1. Germline assignment: CDR1 ENHRY and CDR2 SYGVKD. There are 16 residues in the CDR3. V shed 7 bases, J shed 2 bases, and the junction held 10 bases outside the gene matches. Written as DNA, the CDR3 is TGTGCCATCAATATCCGGGACAGGGAAAACACAGATACGCAGTATTTT. Translated: CAINIRDRENTDTQYF.

This sequence joins TRBV7-8 and TRBJ1-5, with D possibly TRBD1 on 6 matching bases. The CDR3 covers 14 residues. Trimming took 4 bases from V and 2 from J, leaving 9 bases between them. The germline gives CDR1 SGHVS, CDR2 FQNEAQ. This CDR3 is CASSWSGGNQPQHF. The CDR3 DNA reads TGTGCCAGCAGCTGGTCAGGGGGCAATCAGCCCCAGCATTTT.

In its sample, this clone was seen a few times. This sequence joins TRBV9 and TRBJ1-1; TRBD1 matches 11 bases. Germline-derived CDR1 and CDR2 are SGDLS and YYNGEE. This CDR3 has 15 amino acids. V lost 4 bases, J lost 4 bases, and 6 bases stayed unmatched. Here the CDR3 reads CASSSSGTGGTEAFF. CDR3 DNA: TGTGCCAGCAGCTCATCCGGGACAGGGGGCACTGAAGCTTTCTTT.

This sequence joins TRBV5-4 and TRBJ1-4; 9 bases are shared with TRBD1. Trimming at V came to 3 bases and at J to 0 bases, leaving 15 bases not matched to a gene. Germline V CDR1 and CDR2: SGHNT, YYREEE (reference sequence). The CDR3 consists of 20 residues. This CDR3 is CASSSTLGTGLLATNEKLFF. The CDR3 DNA is TGTGCCAGCAGCTCCACCCTCGGGACAGGGTTACTTGCAACTAATGAAAAACTGTTTTTT.

This clone appeared once. V and J are TRBV19 and TRBJ2-1, with a weak D call TRBD2 (5 bases). The ends were cut back, 5 bases at V and 6 bases at J, with 17 bases in the middle. This CDR3 has 15 amino acids. Germline V gene lookup returns CDR1 LNHDA and CDR2 SQIVND (reference sequence). CDR3 amino acids: CASSFAAREGNEQFF. Here the CDR3 DNA reads TGTGCCAGTAGTTTTGCCGCCCGTGAGGGCAATGAGCAGTTCTTC.

The rearrangement uses TRBV19 and TRBJ2-1, with 15 bases that match TRBD2. The CDR3 consists of 14 residues. Germline assignment: CDR1 LNHDA and CDR2 SQIVND (reference sequence). The CDR3 nucleotides read TGTGGGACTAGCGGGAGGGGCACCTTCAATGAGCAGTTCTTC. The encoded protein is CGTSGRGTFNEQFF.

The chain carries TRBV7-7 and TRBJ2-3, with D possibly being TRBD2 (6 bases). Trimming took 3 bases from V and 2 from J, leaving 12 bases between them. The CDR3 has 15 amino acids. The germline gives CDR1 SSHAT, CDR2 FNYEAQ (reference sequence). The CDR3 region has the DNA TGTGCCAGCAGCTTGGGACTGGCAAACACAGATACGCAGTATTTT. The encoded protein is CASSLGLANTDTQYF.

The gene calls are TRBV6-2 or TRBV6-3 and TRBJ2-7, with TRBD2 matching over 15 bases. The CDR3 runs to 16 residues. Germline lookup yields CDR1 MNHEY and CDR2 SVGEGT. V lost 5 bases to trimming and J lost 5 bases; unmatched junction nucleotides: 7. DNA of the CDR3: TGTGCCAGCAGTAGGACTAGCGGGAGGGCTCCCAACGAGCAGTACTTC. Amino acids: CASSRTSGRAPNEQYF.

V gene TRBV2 combines with J gene TRBJ1-2; D uncertain. The germline V gene has CDR1 SNHLY and CDR2 FYNNEI. V lost 1 base to trimming and J lost 2 bases, with 14 bases between them. The CDR3 totals 16 residues. The chain's CDR3 is CASSEGSRRVNYGYTF. CDR3 bases: TGTGCCAGCAGTGAAGGATCTAGACGGGTCAACTATGGCTACACCTTC. Complete variable domain (other parts from reference TRBV2 and TRBJ1-2): EPEVTQTPSHQVTQMGQEVILRCVPISNHLYFYWYRQILGQKVEFLVSFYNNEISEKSEIFDDQFSVERPDGSNFTLKIRSTKLEDSAMYFCASSEGSRRVNYGYTFGSGTRLTVV.

J is TRBJ2-2 and V is TRBV7-9, with 9 bases identical to TRBD1. CDR1 is SEHNR, CDR2 FQNEAQ, per germline (reference sequence). This CDR3 has 15 amino acids. The trim removed 2 bases at V and 4 bases at J, leaving 2 bases unmatched. CDR3 bases: TGTGCCAGCAGCTTACCGGGACAGGGCACCGGGGAGCTGTTTTTT. Translated, it gives CASSLPGQGTGELFF.

The CDR3 sequence: CASSIRAVPNTEAFF. CDR3 bases: TGTGCCAGTAGTATTAGAGCGGTCCCGAACACTGAAGCTTTCTTT. This chain links TRBV19 with TRBJ1-1; no firm D call. The CDR3 spans 15 residues. Germline CDR1 is LNHDA and CDR2 is SQIVND (reference sequence). The ends were cut back, 3 bases at V and 1 base at J, with 12 bases in the middle.

The V and J genes are TRBV19 and TRBJ2-2; a possible D gene is TRBD2 (6 bases). The length of the CDR3 is 12 residues. The germline gives CDR1 LNHDA, CDR2 SQIVND (reference sequence). Trimming took off 6 bases at V and 7 bases at J, with 9 bases between the two ends. The DNA for the CDR3 is TGTGCCAGTAGGGCGGGGATCGGGGAGCTGTTTTTT. Translated, it gives CASRAGIGELFF.

V usage is TRBV2 and J usage is TRBJ2-7; unclear D gene. CDR3 size: 12 residues. V was cut by 4 bases and J by 5 bases, with 9 bases left in between. Looked up from germline, CDR1 is SNHLY and CDR2 is FYNNEI. CDR3 in amino acids: CASSVSEHEQYF. CDR3 DNA: TGTGCCAGCAGTGTTTCGGAGCACGAGCAGTACTTC.

The rearrangement links TRBV7-2 to TRBJ2-3, with D possibly matching TRBD2 (5 bases). CDR1 SGHTA and CDR2 FQGNSA come from the germline V gene. Deletions cut 2 bases from V and 10 bases from J, with 13 bases between. This CDR3 comprises 13 residues. DNA for the CDR3: TGTGCCAGCAGCTTAACGGCGGGCTCTGCGCAGTATTTT. It codes for CASSLTAGSAQYF.

The rearrangement uses TRBV6-1 and TRBJ2-1; possible D gene TRBD2, 7 bases. V lost 6 bases to trimming and J lost 4 bases, with 19 bases between them. Per the germline V gene, CDR1 is MNHNS and CDR2 is SASEGT. CDR3 length equals 16 residues. CDR3 nucleotides: TGTGCCAGCAGAGAAACGGGGGGCTCTAGGTACAATGAGCAGTTCTTC. Translating it yields CASRETGGSRYNEQFF.

The sample holds one count of this clone. The chain is built from TRBV7-2 and TRBJ2-5; TRBD1 aligns across 12 bases. V gave up 4 bases and J gave up 3 bases; unmatched junction bases: 12. Per the germline V gene, CDR1 is SGHTA and CDR2 is FQGNSA. The CDR3 is 18 amino acids. The CDR3 nucleotides read TGTGCCAGCAGCTCCCCGGGACAGGGGGCGAATTGGGAAGAGACCCAGTACTTC. The encoded protein is CASSSPGQGANWEETQYF.

The J gene is TRBJ2-3, the V gene TRBV3-1 (or the pseudogene TRBV3-2); the match to TRBD1 covers 11 bases. The germline V gene has CDR1 LGHDT and CDR2 YNNKEL (reference sequence). The CDR3 consists of 16 residues. The junction had 5 bases not matched to a gene; V was cut back by 4 bases and J by 2 bases. The CDR3 is CASSRGTGGNTDTQYF. As DNA, the CDR3 is TGTGCCAGCAGCCGGGGGACAGGGGGTAACACAGATACGCAGTATTTT.

The chain couples TRBV28 to TRBJ2-3, with D possibly matching TRBD1 (6 bases). The germline V gene encodes CDR1 MDHEN and CDR2 SYDVKM. The CDR3 has 16 amino acids. V was clipped by 3 bases and J by 0 bases, with 13 bases between them. The CDR3 here is CASSFLGTSSTDTQYF. The CDR3 region has the DNA TGTGCCAGCAGTTTTCTCGGGACATCTAGCACAGATACGCAGTATTTT.

V usage is TRBV4-1 and J usage is TRBJ1-1; D unresolved. Trimming stripped 3 bases from V and 3 bases from J, with 8 bases between. This CDR3 is built from 13 residues. CDR1 is MGHRA, CDR2 YSYEKL, per germline. The CDR3 protein is CASSQSVDTEAFF. CDR3 bases: TGCGCCAGCAGCCAGAGTGTCGACACTGAAGCTTTCTTT.

The chain uses TRBV7-6 and TRBJ2-1; TRBD2 is a possible D gene (5 bases). The V gene's germline CDR1 is SGHVS and CDR2 FNYEAQ. V was trimmed by 1 base and J by 11 bases, leaving 9 bases between them. This CDR3 contains 12 residues. CDR3 nucleotides: TGTGCCAGCAGCTTAGATCGCGGGCAGCAGTTCTTC. This codes for CASSLDRGQQFF.

The chain carries TRBV14 and TRBJ2-5; D is perhaps TRBD1 (5 bases). The CDR3 sequence is 12 residues long. Between the trimmed V and J ends, which lost 4 bases and 2 bases, there was a span of 5 bases. CDR1 and CDR2 from the germline V gene are SGHDN and FVKESK. CDR3 in amino acids: CASSRQQETQYF. The CDR3, as DNA: TGTGCCAGCAGCCGACAGCAAGAGACCCAGTACTTC.

This chain uses TRBV2 with TRBJ1-3; D not certain. There are 15 residues in the CDR3. Trimming took 2 bases from V and 0 from J, leaving 8 bases between them. Germline V lookup: CDR1 SNHLY, CDR2 FYNNEI. Here the CDR3 DNA reads TGTGCCAGCAGTGAATCGGTCTTCTCTGGAAACACCATATATTTT. Encoded protein: CASSESVFSGNTIYF.

The rearrangement joins TRBV9 to TRBJ1-4, with D tentatively TRBD1 (5 bases). Germline CDR1 reads SGDLS; CDR2 reads YYNGEE. This CDR3 has 14 amino acids. Trimming pared 0 bases from V and 7 bases from J, leaving 10 bases between. CDR3 sequence reads: CASSVATTAEKLFF. DNA for the CDR3: TGTGCCAGCAGCGTAGCTACGACAGCTGAAAAACTGTTTTTT.

This clone was recorded only once. The V gene is TRBV28, the J gene TRBJ1-2; D may be TRBD1 (5 bases). V was trimmed by 3 bases and J by 6 bases, leaving 20 bases between them. Germline CDR1 MDHEN, CDR2 SYDVKM. This CDR3 has 16 amino acids. The CDR3 DNA is TGTGCCAGCAGTTTTGGGGGGGGAGTGTGGGCAGATGGCTACACCTTC. Protein product: CASSFGGGVWADGYTF.

V usage is TRBV5-1 and J usage is TRBJ2-2, with 7 bases lining up with TRBD2. With 5 bases clipped from V and 2 bases from J, the junction kept 6 bases outside the gene matches. CDR1 and CDR2 (germline): SGHRS, YFSETQ. The CDR3 covers 15 residues. The chain's CDR3 is CASRFTSANTGELFF. For the CDR3, the DNA is TGCGCCAGCAGATTCACTAGCGCAAACACCGGGGAGCTGTTTTTT.

This clone was observed many times. This chain uses TRBV9 with TRBJ2-5; 10 bases align to TRBD2. This CDR3 has 16 amino acids. V was pared by 0 bases and J by 2 bases, with 4 bases of the junction left unmatched. Germline lookup yields CDR1 SGDLS and CDR2 YYNGEE. The CDR3 coding sequence is TGTGCCAGCAGCGTAGTGGCTAGCGGGGGACAAGAGACCCAGTACTTC. It encodes CASSVVASGGQETQYF.

The chain employs TRBV5-1 and TRBJ2-5, with D perhaps matching TRBD2 (7 bases). From germline, CDR1 is SGHRS and CDR2 YFSETQ. V lost 7 bases and J 2 bases, leaving 12 bases between the germline ends. The CDR3 consists of 13 residues. For the CDR3, the DNA is TGCGCCAGCGCGAGGGGGGGACAAGAGACCCAGTACTTC. Amino acid sequence: CASARGGQETQYF.